Listed below are T cell receptor beta chains from one sample, sequenced in a study of blood T cell repertoires in COVID-19. Profiled with immunoSEQ multiplex PCR; TCRdb holds only in-frame clones, not every one. This sample has some 150,000 clones; 88% occur once, and the top ten carry under 3%. The sample taken for sequencing was peripheral blood. These receptor sequences come from a human donor in a cohort sampled during active COVID-19. The CDR3 runs from the conserved cysteine through the conserved F or W. D genes are given only for firm matches. Size is omitted from some rows. Given values are once, few, many or a class for expanded clones.

V,J,D,size,DNA,CDR3
TRBV5-6,TRBJ2-2,.,.,TGTGCCAGCAGCTTTTGGGTGGAGGGCGGGGAGCTGTTTTTT,CASSFWVEGGELFF
TRBV6-5,TRBJ2-7,.,.,TGTGCCAGCAGTTACATCCGGGGTGGGTACGAGCAGTACTTC,CASSYIRGGYEQYF
TRBV5-6,TRBJ1-1,.,once,TGTGCCAGCAGCTTGGCTCGGGGAAACACTGAAGCTTTCTTT,CASSLARGNTEAFF
TRBV30,TRBJ2-3,.,.,TGTGCCTGGAGTGGGGGGGCAGATACGCAGTATTTT,CAWSGGADTQYF
TRBV9,TRBJ2-3,TRBD1,.,TGTGCCAGCAGCGAGACGGGACAGGGGGCGCTGGATACGCAGTATTTT,CASSETGQGALDTQYF
TRBV18,TRBJ1-2,.,.,TGTGCCAGCTCACCACGGGCAGGGAGGGGCTACACCTTC,CASSPRAGRGYTF
TRBV4-3,TRBJ1-2,.,.,TGCGCCAGCAGCCAAGATTACGGAGAGCTCGCCGCCTATGGCTACACCTTC,CASSQDYGELAAYGYTF
TRBV7-3,TRBJ1-1,.,.,TGTGCCAGCAGTCGTAGTCCGAACACTGAAGCTTTCTTT,CASSRSPNTEAFF
TRBV27,TRBJ1-2,TRBD1,.,TGTGCCAGCAGTTTACTGGGACAGGGAAGGTATGGCTACACCTTC,CASSLLGQGRYGYTF
TRBV7-3,TRBJ2-1,.,few,TGTGCCAGCAGCCCAACCAGACGACTTGGCGTTAGCAATGAGCAGTTCTTC,CASSPTRRLGVSNEQFF
TRBV4-2,TRBJ2-5,TRBD1,.,TGTGCCAGCAGCCAAGACGGGACAGGCAGAAAAGAGACCCAGTACTTC,CASSQDGTGRKETQYF
TRBV28,TRBJ1-6,.,.,TGTGCCAGCAGTTTATATGGGAGAAATTCACCCCTCCACTTT,CASSLYGRNSPLHF
TRBV6-5,TRBJ2-2,.,.,TGTGCCAGCAGGACCTACAGGGGGGAGCTGTTTTTT,CASRTYRGELFF
TRBV28,TRBJ2-1,.,.,TGTGCCAGCACGGACGGGAGCTCCTACAATGAGCAGTTCTTC,CASTDGSSYNEQFF
TRBV7-9,TRBJ1-6,.,.,TGTGCCAGCAGAGGGTCCGGGGACTATAATTCACCCCTCCACTTT,CASRGSGDYNSPLHF
TRBV24-1,TRBJ1-5,.,.,TGTGCCACCAGTGATTTCCAGGGACAGCCCCAGCATTTT,CATSDFQGQPQHF
TRBV7-3,TRBJ2-7,.,.,TGTGCCAGCAGCAAATCCGGGACTGGAACCTACGAGCAGTACTTC,CASSKSGTGTYEQYF
TRBV9,TRBJ2-1,.,.,TGTGCCAGCAGCTCTGCACCGTTAGCGCTTTCCTACAATGAGCAGTTCTTC,CASSSAPLALSYNEQFF
TRBV18,TRBJ2-5,.,.,TGTGCCAGCTCACCGGGATTAGCCGAAGGGGCCCAGTACTTC,CASSPGLAEGAQYF
TRBV4-1,TRBJ2-1,TRBD2,.,TGCGCCAGCAGCCAACAATTCACTAGCGGGAGTGGCGCTGAGCAGTTCTTC,CASSQQFTSGSGAEQFF
TRBV7-3,TRBJ2-6,.,.,TGTGCCAGCAGCCTAAGGGGCTGGGATAGCTCTGGGGCCAACGTCCTGACTTTC,CASSLRGWDSSGANVLTF
TRBV7-9,TRBJ1-4,.,.,TGTGCCGTTACAGGGTATGAAAAACTGTTTTTT,CAVTGYEKLFF
TRBV6-2/TRBV6-3,TRBJ2-1,TRBD2,.,TGTGCCAGCAGTTACTCGACTAGCGGGAGCAATGAGCAGTTCTTC,CASSYSTSGSNEQFF
TRBV30,TRBJ2-7,.,.,TGTGCCTGGACTGGGGGGACAGTCTCCTACGAGCAGTACTTC,CAWTGGTVSYEQYF
TRBV19,TRBJ2-1,.,.,TGTGCCAGTAGTGCGTTCTCCCGGGGGTGGGGGAACAATGAGCAGTTCTTC,CASSAFSRGWGNNEQFF
TRBV27,TRBJ1-6,TRBD1,.,TGTGCCAGCAGATCGTCCGGGACAGGGCATTCACCCCTCCACTTT,CASRSSGTGHSPLHF
TRBV3-1/TRBV3-2,TRBJ2-1,.,.,TGTGCCAGCAGCCAAATGAGCGATGAGCAGTTCTTC,CASSQMSDEQFF
TRBV3-1/TRBV3-2,TRBJ1-4,TRBD1,.,TGTGCCAGCAGCCAGACAGGGGCAACTAATGAAAAACTGTTTTTT,CASSQTGATNEKLFF
TRBV28,TRBJ2-7,TRBD2,.,TGTGCCAGCAGTACTAGCGTAGTTACGAGGGGGCAGTACTTC,CASSTSVVTRGQYF
TRBV6-6,TRBJ2-7,TRBD2,.,TGTGCCAGCAGTCCGAGGTGGCGGGGGGACATCAGCTCCTACGAGCAGTACTTC,CASSPRWRGDISSYEQYF
TRBV4-2,TRBJ1-3,TRBD1,.,TGTGCCAGCAGCCAAGAAGTAGGTGGCAGGGGGCTCGATGGAAACACCATATATTTT,CASSQEVGGRGLDGNTIYF
TRBV28,TRBJ2-7,.,.,TGTGCCAGCTTCGGACAGGACTATTTTTCCTACGAGCAGTACTTC,CASFGQDYFSYEQYF
TRBV18,TRBJ1-5,.,.,TGTGCCAGCTCACCTTCGGACGGGAGTCATCAGCCCCAGCATTTT,CASSPSDGSHQPQHF
TRBV4-3,TRBJ2-4,.,.,TGCGCCAGCAGCCAAGAACTAGGGCCGGGGTCCAAAAACATTCAGTACTTC,CASSQELGPGSKNIQYF
TRBV29-1,TRBJ2-1,TRBD2,.,TGCAGCATAGGACTAGCGGGATATTACAATGAGCAGTTCTTC,CSIGLAGYYNEQFF
TRBV11-1,TRBJ2-1,TRBD2,once,TGTGCCAGCAGCTTAGCAGGGCTAGCGGGAGGGTCCTACAATGAGCAGTTCTTC,CASSLAGLAGGSYNEQFF
TRBV28,TRBJ1-5,.,.,TGTGCCAGCAGTCCGTCGGGGGGAGGTCGGCAGCCCCAGCATTTT,CASSPSGGGRQPQHF
TRBV6-6,TRBJ2-5,TRBD2,.,TGTGCCACCGTACTAGCGGTGGGGGGAGAGACCCAGTACTTC,CATVLAVGGETQYF
TRBV4-2,TRBJ2-3,TRBD2,.,TGTGCCAGCAGCCAAGAGCGCGCGGGAGGGAGAGGTAACACAGATACGCAGTATTTT,CASSQERAGGRGNTDTQYF
TRBV6-2/TRBV6-3,TRBJ2-7,TRBD2,few,TGTGCCAGCAGTTTCCCCGGACTAGCTAGCTACGAGCAGTACTTC,CASSFPGLASYEQYF
TRBV30,TRBJ1-6,TRBD1,once,TGTGCCTGGTCAGGACAGGGGGCTAATAATTCACCCCTCCACTTT,CAWSGQGANNSPLHF
TRBV6-6,TRBJ1-5,.,.,TGTGCCAGCAGCCAAGGACAGTTCAATCAGCCCCAGCATTTT,CASSQGQFNQPQHF
TRBV15,TRBJ1-6,.,.,TGTGCCACCAGCAGAGAGGCCCAGGCCTATAATTCACCCCTCCACTTT,CATSREAQAYNSPLHF
TRBV28,TRBJ2-5,.,.,TGTGCCAGCAGTAATCTTCTCCGAGAGACCCAGTACTTC,CASSNLLRETQYF
TRBV4-3,TRBJ2-5,TRBD2,.,TGCGCCAGCAGCCAAGGTCGACTAGCGGGGGGGCAGGAGACCCAGTACTTC,CASSQGRLAGGQETQYF
TRBV7-2,TRBJ1-2,TRBD1,.,TGTGCCAGCTCGGGACAGGGGGCGAGGGATGGCTACACCTTC,CASSGQGARDGYTF
TRBV6-6,TRBJ1-6,TRBD1,.,TGTGCCAGCAGTGCCCGGACAGGGAGTAATTCACCCCTCCACTTT,CASSARTGSNSPLHF
TRBV19,TRBJ1-3,.,.,TGTGCCAGTTCCATGGGGGGAACTGGAAACACCATATATTTT,CASSMGGTGNTIYF
TRBV7-6,TRBJ2-2,.,.,TGTGCCAGCAGCTTCGGTCGGCTCGGCAGGGACACCGGGGAGCTGTTTTTT,CASSFGRLGRDTGELFF
TRBV5-4,TRBJ2-6,TRBD1,.,TGTGCCAGCAGCTTGGGACAGGGGGCGGGAGGGGCCAACGTCCTGACTTTC,CASSLGQGAGGANVLTF
TRBV10-1,TRBJ2-2,TRBD1,.,TGCGCCAGCTCCCCAAAACCCGGACAGGGGGACACCGGGGAGCTGTTTTTT,CASSPKPGQGDTGELFF